This TCR beta chain was documented in a study of CD8+CD57+ T cells in acquired aplastic anemia. Study background: Sorted CD4+ and CD8+ cells yielded around 3.3 ug of DNA on average. General study points: Patients and controls were not found to differ significantly in CD8+ Simpson's diversity.

In regard to this clonotype: As yet, its antigen is unknown.

For CDR3 and TCR beta VDJ profiling, genomic DNA was the template used. One entry per CDR3 protein results from TCRdb running MiXCR on the reads. The table has approximately 170,000 distinct CDR3 sequences, approximately 51% seen once; the top ten hold 2.5% to 4%. Per germline, CDR1 SGHRS and CDR2 YFSETQ. Between the trimmed V and J ends, which lost 5 bases and 1 base, there was a span of 7 bases. The CDR3 loop spans 13 amino acids. Patients chosen for sequencing had shown CD8+CD57+ cell expansion by flow cytometry. All patients were therapy-naive when blood was sampled. Input material: sorted CD4+, CD8+, or CD8+CD57+ T cells (not recorded which) from PBMCs. The chain recombines TRBV5-1 with TRBJ1-3; D possibly corresponds to TRBD1 (5 bases). This receptor was identified in a human donor with aplastic anemia. The CDR3 reads CASRAGSGNTIYF. In DNA form, the CDR3 reads TGCGCCAGCAGGGCAGGGTCTGGAAACACCATATATTTT. Full variable domain (outside the CDR3, taken from reference TRBV5-1 and TRBJ1-3): KAGVTQTPRYLIKTRGQQVTLSCSPISGHRSVSWYQQTPGQGLQFLFEYFSETQRNKGNFPGRFSGRQFSNSRSEMNVSTLELGDSALYLCASRAGSGNTIYFGEGSWLTVV.